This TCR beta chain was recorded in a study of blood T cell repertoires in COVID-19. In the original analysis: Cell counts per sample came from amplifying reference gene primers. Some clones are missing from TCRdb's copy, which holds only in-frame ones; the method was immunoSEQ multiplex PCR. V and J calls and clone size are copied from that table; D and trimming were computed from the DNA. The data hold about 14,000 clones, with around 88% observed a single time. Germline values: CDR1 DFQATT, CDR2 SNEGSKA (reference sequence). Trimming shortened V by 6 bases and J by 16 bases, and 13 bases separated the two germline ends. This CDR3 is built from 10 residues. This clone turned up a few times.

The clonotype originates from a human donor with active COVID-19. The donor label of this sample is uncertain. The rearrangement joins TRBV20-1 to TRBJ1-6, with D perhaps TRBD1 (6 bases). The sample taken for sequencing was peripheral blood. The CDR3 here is CSARRGSLHF. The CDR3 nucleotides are TGCAGTGCCCGAAGGGGGTCTCTCCACTTT.